This T cell receptor beta chain was recovered during a study of CD8 T cells in Susac syndrome. Study-level results: The TCR sequencing and HLA analysis in the study involved a relatively small number of individuals, as the study acknowledged. Clonal expansion was missing from Susac syndrome CD4+ T cell repertoires.

Concerning this clonotype: Its antigen remains unidentified.

Patients with Susac syndrome showed fulfilment of recently defined diagnostic criteria for definite or probable disease. With random hexamers, reverse transcription was performed on roughly 0.45 to 1 ug of RNA. The immunoSEQ assay covered 54 Vbeta and 13 Jbeta segments for CDR3. TCRdb reprocessed the immunoSEQ multiplex PCR reads with MiXCR, giving one entry per CDR3 protein. The sample yields under 200,000 distinct CDR3 sequences, 85% to 95% seen once. The CDR3 has 14 amino acids. CDR1 is SQVTM, CDR2 ANQGSEA, per germline. Between the trimmed V and J ends, which lost 6 bases and 0 bases, there was a span of 12 bases.

This sequence was found in a human donor with Susac syndrome. Material for sequencing was CD4+ T cells from PBMCs. This chain links TRBV29-1 with TRBJ2-1, with D possibly being TRBD1 (5 bases). This chain's CDR3 is CSVQDKSSYNEQFF. The CDR3 nucleotides read TGCAGCGTCCAGGACAAGAGCTCCTACAATGAGCAGTTCTTC.